The TCR beta chain under discussion was sequenced for a study of beta chain features in type 1 diabetes. Overall study: The study examined around 98,000,000 sorted cells across all samples. Study-wide points: In the patient group, naive, central memory and Treg TCRB repertoires seemed more alike than in the healthy donor group. Lower insertion and higher deletion counts appeared at VDJ junctions in type 1 diabetes patients.

This clone was found a few times. Its matching antigen is unknown. Expressed TCRB transcripts were sequenced, since all the RNA that had been isolated was reverse transcribed. Generated by immunoSEQ multiplex PCR, the TCRdb table keeps only in-frame clones and is missing some. This sample has about 230,000 clones; roughly 9.6% occur once, and the top ten carry approximately 0.035%. Trimming cost V 3 bases and J 2 bases; bases outside gene matches: 1. The CDR3 is made up of 14 amino acids. Germline-derived CDR1 and CDR2 are SGHNT and YYREEE (reference sequence). The specimen sequenced was naive CD4+ T cells from blood. This receptor was obtained from a young woman in good health. This chain joins TRBV5-4 and TRBJ1-2; 10 bases are shared with TRBD1. The CDR3 here is CASSSTGGNYGYTF. The CDR3 DNA reads as TGTGCCAGCAGCTCGACAGGGGGCAACTATGGCTACACCTTC.